This is a list of T cell receptor beta chains from one sample in a study of T cells in tuberculosis. Produced via immunoSEQ multiplex PCR; TCRdb's table is partial and in-frame only. The data contain roughly 28,000 clones, about 92% of them seen just once; the ten biggest clones take up over 4.5%. Sequencing used PBMCs. The receptors were gathered from a donor aged 5 to 30 with latent tuberculosis or without tuberculosis infection. The CDR3 runs from the conserved cysteine through the conserved F or W. Rows may omit the clone size; those that give it use once, few, many or a size class.

j_call | v_call | cdr3_length | clone_size | cdr3_aa
TRBJ2-7 | TRBV9 | 15 | - | CASSPYDGIFYEQYF
TRBJ2-1 | TRBV13 | 16 | once | CASSLGLSGVYNEQFF
TRBJ2-3 | TRBV4-1 | 18 | - | CASSLVGKDLGLTDTQYF
TRBJ2-3 | TRBV28 | 17 | - | CASSLLTPGQGTDTQYF
TRBJ1-6 | TRBV5-7 | 16 | - | CASSCDRGCRDSPLHF
TRBJ1-1 | TRBV5-1 | 14 | - | CASSSGAGNTEAFF
TRBJ2-2 | TRBV7-6 | 16 | - | CASSLDLAGVTGELFF
TRBJ2-1 | TRBV21-1 | 20 | once | CASSKEIGTGWRSCFYEQFF
TRBJ2-3 | TRBV30 | 14 | - | CAWRSAGSSDTQYF
TRBJ2-7 | TRBV1 | 16 | - | CTSSQDLVGSSYEQYF
TRBJ1-5 | TRBV4-1 | 13 | - | CASSRQGSQPQHF
TRBJ1-1 | TRBV28 | 17 | - | CASSFPRLDRAPPEAFF
TRBJ1-4 | TRBV6-5 | 15 | - | CASRRSGLFNEKLFF
TRBJ1-3 | TRBV6-6 | 14 | - | CASRRTGSGNTIYF
TRBJ1-1 | TRBV5-1 | 15 | - | CASSLSPGQHTEAFF
TRBJ2-4 | TRBV7-2 | 20 | - | CASSLALGGRGNGAKNIQYF
TRBJ2-1 | TRBV6-8 | 17 | - | CASSSPGTSGEPNEQFF
TRBJ1-5 | TRBV7-9 | 17 | once | CASSPDPKENSNQPQHF
TRBJ2-7 | TRBV13 | 14 | - | CASSLRGPQNEQYF
TRBJ1-5 | TRBV5-6 | 13 | - | CASSFDRNQPQHF
TRBJ1-4 | TRBV27 | 15 | - | CASSLEFGTNEKLFF
TRBJ2-3 | TRBV5-4 | 16 | - | CASSGTFGGRTDTQYF
TRBJ1-3 | TRBV18 | 19 | - | CASSPLPGQGLLSGNTIYF
TRBJ1-1 | TRBV18 | 13 | - | CASSQAGYTEAFF
TRBJ1-2 | TRBV28 | 13 | - | CASSFLRVPGYTF
TRBJ2-7 | TRBV5-6 | 13 | - | CASSHPTGLEQYF
TRBJ2-3 | TRBV27 | 15 | - | CASSFGGGASDTQYF
TRBJ1-2 | TRBV30 | 13 | - | CAWSGGGNYGYTF
TRBJ2-7 | TRBV5-8 | 13 | once | CASSFDRGDEQYF
TRBJ2-5 | TRBV5-4 | 13 | - | CASSLNGAETQYF
TRBJ1-1 | TRBV7-9 | 12 | - | CASSLHETEAFF
TRBJ2-7 | TRBV7-9 | 13 | - | CASSLTSGAEQYF
TRBJ2-3 | TRBV11-2 | 14 | - | CASSLGRSTDTQYF
TRBJ2-3 | TRBV9 | 17 | - | CASSEGTGVFGTDTQYF
TRBJ2-1 | TRBV5-1 | 17 | once | CASSVGAGQGTYNEQFF
TRBJ2-1 | TRBV5-4 | 15 | - | CASSPAGSSYNEQFF
TRBJ2-3 | TRBV6-1 | 15 | - | CASSEQGSSPDTQYF
TRBJ2-1 | TRBV29-1 | 16 | - | CSVEPPGSASYNEQFF
TRBJ1-2 | TRBV5-6 | 15 | - | CASSSELDLTGGYTF
TRBJ1-1 | TRBV5-4 | 13 | - | CASSLAQGAEAFF
TRBJ1-6 | TRBV4-2 | 14 | once | CASSPGTGHSPLHF
TRBJ2-2 | TRBV21-1 | 16 | - | CARGSMGRENTGELFF
TRBJ2-3 | TRBV11-1 | 15 | once | CASSLSVTSTDTQYF
TRBJ2-7 | TRBV7-2 | 14 | - | CASSLELAVYEQYF
TRBJ1-4 | TRBV28 | 19 | once | CASSLYTWGWGQSNEKLFF
TRBJ1-1 | TRBV18 | 13 | - | CASSLQVNTEAFF
TRBJ2-1 | TRBV5-1 | 14 | - | CASSTGTVGYEQFF
TRBJ1-5 | TRBV7-8 | 13 | - | CASSLRQGQPQHF
TRBJ2-2 | TRBV5-1 | 15 | - | CASSLGDYNTGELFF
TRBJ2-3 | TRBV7-9 | 15 | - | CASSSGQALEDTQYF
TRBJ1-2 | TRBV5-6 | 13 | - | CASRFTGPYGYTF
TRBJ1-2 | TRBV29-1 | 14 | - | CSAQTGTGKFSYTF
TRBJ2-3 | TRBV6-1 | 15 | - | CASIRAGGPTDTQYF
TRBJ2-3 | TRBV9 | 12 | - | CASSVRGDTQYF
TRBJ2-1 | TRBV6-5 | 16 | - | CASSFSVSPPDNEQFF
TRBJ2-1 | TRBV6-4 | 13 | - | CASSDRDNNEQFF
TRBJ2-7 | TRBV9 | 14 | - | CASSVQGQGHEQYF
TRBJ2-3 | TRBV28 | 14 | - | CASSLMGRTDTQYF